This TCR beta chain comes out of a study of cytotoxic CD8 clonotypes in ibrutinib-treated CLL. Study at large: Response sampling occurred after a median roughly 11 months of treatment (range 6 to 36).

The data were produced by immunoSEQ multiplex PCR, yet TCRdb's version contains in-frame clones alone and is incomplete. The sample includes under 300,000 clones, 70% of them seen just once. This clone was recorded a few times. The CDR3 consists of 15 residues. V was shortened by 6 bases and J by 3 bases, with 15 bases between the two germline ends. Germline CDR1 reads SNHLY; CDR2 reads FYNNEI. Sequenced here: PBMCs, sampled after 24 months of ibrutinib treatment. The chain employs TRBV2 and TRBJ1-5; D is undetermined. This clonotype was sampled from a human donor with chronic lymphocytic leukemia. The CDR3 reads CASREGVKYNQPQHF. CDR3 DNA sequence: TGTGCCAGCAGGGAGGGCGTTAAATACAATCAGCCCCAGCATTTT. Drawing the rest from reference TRBV2 and TRBJ1-5, the complete variable domain is EPEVTQTPSHQVTQMGQEVILRCVPISNHLYFYWYRQILGQKVEFLVSFYNNEISEKSEIFDDQFSVERPDGSNFTLKIRSTKLEDSAMYFCASREGVKYNQPQHFGDGTRLSIL.